These 10 T cell receptor beta chains were all obtained from the same sample, sequenced in a study of T cells in localized non-small cell lung cancer. The method was immunoSEQ multiplex PCR; TCRdb's version includes in-frame clones alone and lacks a portion of them. The sample includes 15,000 to 20,000 clones, about four fifths of them seen just once. Source: peripheral blood, taken before any cancer treatment. These receptors all stem from a male donor at least 60 years old with stage III lung adenocarcinoma.

The chain couples TRBV10-2 to TRBJ1-2; weak D call: TRBD1 (6 bases). The V and J ends lost 7 bases and 7 bases respectively, with 19 bases between them. The CDR3 runs to 14 residues. The V gene's germline CDR1 is WSHSY and CDR2 SAAADI. CDR3 DNA: TGCGCCAGCATTTCTACCGGGACACCGGGTGGCTACACCTTC. Translation: CASISTGTPGGYTF.

The chain combines TRBV2 with TRBJ2-7, with D perhaps matching TRBD2 (6 bases). This CDR3 region has 12 residues. Trimming took off 4 bases at V and 2 bases at J, with 6 bases between the two ends. CDR1 is SNHLY, CDR2 FYNNEI, per germline. The CDR3 loop is CASSGGAYEQYF. The CDR3 DNA is TGTGCCAGCAGTGGGGGGGCCTACGAGCAGTACTTC.

The chain recombines TRBV11-2 with TRBJ2-5; the D is unclear. From germline, CDR1 is SGHAT and CDR2 FQNNGV. V was cut by 0 bases and J by 7 bases, with 15 bases left in between. The CDR3 is 15 residues long. CDR3 nucleotide sequence: TGTGCCAGCAGCTTAGATCTCGGAAGTTTAGGGACCCAGTACTTC. It yields the protein CASSLDLGSLGTQYF. The full variable domain, its missing parts supplied by reference TRBV11-2 and TRBJ2-5, is EAGVAQSPRYKIIEKRQSVAFWCNPISGHATLYWYQQILGQGPKLLIQFQNNGVVDDSQLPKDRFSAERLKGVDSTLKIQPAKLEDSAVYLCASSLDLGSLGTQYFGPGTRLLVL.

This clone was observed a few times. The gene calls are TRBV6-5 and TRBJ1-4; the D gene is possibly TRBD1 (6 bases). Germline V gene lookup returns CDR1 MNHEY and CDR2 SVGAGI. There are 16 residues in the CDR3. V lost 2 bases and J 7 bases, leaving 17 bases between the germline ends. CDR3 sequence (DNA): TGTGCCAGCAGTTACGGGGGGGCAGGGAGTAGTGAAAAACTGTTTTTT. This sequence encodes CASSYGGAGSSEKLFF.

The CDR3 region is CASSVKTGGDSPLHF. The CDR3 bases are TGTGCCAGCAGCGTAAAGACAGGAGGGGATTCACCCCTCCACTTT. The genes are TRBV5-4 and TRBJ1-6; weak D call: TRBD1 (6 bases). V lost 4 bases and J 8 bases, leaving 16 bases between the germline ends. The length of the CDR3 is 15 residues. Germline V gene lookup returns CDR1 SGHNT and CDR2 YYREEE (reference sequence). The full variable domain, completed using reference TRBV5-4 and TRBJ1-6, is ETGVTQSPTHLIKTRGQQVTLRCSSQSGHNTVSWYQQALGQGPQFIFQYYREEENGRGNFPPRFSGLQFPNYSSELNVNALELDDSALYLCASSVKTGGDSPLHFGNGTRLTVT.

The chain has TRBV4-1 and TRBJ2-2, with 8 bases identical to TRBD1. Germline-derived CDR1 and CDR2 are MGHRA and YSYEKL. The CDR3 spans 15 residues. After removal of 3 bases from V and 4 bases from J, the junction contained 4 bases not matched to a gene. The CDR3 protein is CASSHWDRSTGELFF. CDR3 coding DNA: TGCGCCAGCAGCCATTGGGACAGGTCCACCGGGGAGCTGTTTTTT.

The chain recombines TRBV9 with TRBJ1-2; the D is unclear. The CDR3 is 15 amino acids. Trimming cost V 0 bases and J 3 bases, with 12 bases left between them. The germline gives CDR1 SGDLS, CDR2 YYNGEE. CDR3 in amino acids: CASSVADQVDYGYTF. DNA of the CDR3: TGTGCCAGCAGCGTAGCGGATCAGGTTGACTATGGCTACACCTTC.

This chain uses TRBV6-1 with TRBJ1-2, with 7 nucleotides matching TRBD1. The germline CDR1 and CDR2 sequences are MNHNS and SASEGT. The CDR3 has 15 residues. The trim removed 5 bases at V and 0 bases at J, leaving 6 bases unmatched. Here the CDR3 DNA reads TGTGCCAGCAGTCCCGGGACAGCCACTAACTATGGCTACACCTTC. This gives the protein CASSPGTATNYGYTF.

The V gene is TRBV4-1, the J gene TRBJ2-7; no clear D gene. V lost 6 bases, J lost 2 bases, and 26 bases lay in between. The CDR3 runs to 18 residues. Germline V gene lookup returns CDR1 MGHRA and CDR2 YSYEKL. DNA for the CDR3: TGCGCCAGCAGTTCCAAGGCCCCGACCGACACTGGGACCTACGAGCAGTACTTC. Translated, it gives CASSSKAPTDTGTYEQYF.

The genes are TRBV4-1 and TRBJ1-4; no reliable D call. CDR1 is MGHRA, CDR2 YSYEKL, per germline. This CDR3 is 14 amino acids long. V was pared by 2 bases and J by 4 bases, with 8 bases between. The CDR3 bases are TGCGCCAGCAGCCAAACCCAAGATAATGAAAAACTGTTTTTT. Amino acids: CASSQTQDNEKLFF.